Listed below are T cell receptor beta chains from one sample, sequenced in a study of blood T cells in healthy people across ages. TCRdb re-called the 5' RACE reads with MiXCR, one entry per CDR3 protein. The sample has about 1.8 million distinct CDR3 sequences, less than 50% seen once. Sequencing was done on a sample of blood. All receptors come from a woman aged 40 to 49 in good health. Both conserved end residues are part of each CDR3. A D gene is named only where the DNA matches it firmly. For some rows the clone size is stated as once, few or many, or as a class when expanded; others skip it.

cdr3_nt: TGCGCCAGCAGCCACGGGACTAGCGGGGGTCTCGATGAGCAGTACTTC
cdr3_aa: CASSHGTSGGLDEQYF
j_call: TRBJ2-5
d_call: TRBD2
v_call: TRBV5-1
clone_size: .

cdr3_nt: TGTGCCACCAGCAGAGATCGCGGGGCAAGCTCCTACGAGCAGTACTTC
cdr3_aa: CATSRDRGASSYEQYF
j_call: TRBJ2-7
d_call: .
v_call: TRBV15
clone_size: few

cdr3_nt: TGTGCCAGCAGCTTAGTTTCCCTAGCGGGGCGCTGGGGAGAGACCCAGTACTTC
cdr3_aa: CASSLVSLAGRWGETQYF
j_call: TRBJ2-5
d_call: TRBD2
v_call: TRBV7-2
clone_size: .

cdr3_nt: TGTGCCAGCAGCCCACTAGCGGCCAGCAGGGAGACCCAGTACTTC
cdr3_aa: CASSPLAASRETQYF
j_call: TRBJ2-5
d_call: TRBD2
v_call: TRBV7-6
clone_size: .

cdr3_nt: TGTGCCAGCAGTATCGTGGACGGCTCCTACAATGAGCAGTTCTTC
cdr3_aa: CASSIVDGSYNEQFF
j_call: TRBJ2-1
d_call: .
v_call: TRBV25-1
clone_size: few

cdr3_nt: TGTGCCAGCAGTTTATCGTTATTGGGCGAGACCCAGTACTTC
cdr3_aa: CASSLSLLGETQYF
j_call: TRBJ2-5
d_call: .
v_call: TRBV27
clone_size: .

cdr3_nt: TGCGCCAGCAGCCGTGACAGGCCTGGGGATCCCAATTCACCCCTCCACTTT
cdr3_aa: CASSRDRPGDPNSPLHF
j_call: TRBJ1-6
d_call: .
v_call: TRBV5-1
clone_size: .

cdr3_nt: TGCGCCAGCAGCCAGAGACAGGGGGTGGGCTATGGCTACACCTTC
cdr3_aa: CASSQRQGVGYGYTF
j_call: TRBJ1-2
d_call: TRBD1
v_call: TRBV4-3
clone_size: .

cdr3_nt: TGTGCCAGCAGCTTAGCGTTGTGGGTGGTGGTTTTGGGTTCACCCCTCCACTTT
cdr3_aa: CASSLALWVVVLGSPLHF
j_call: TRBJ1-6
d_call: .
v_call: TRBV7-2
clone_size: .

cdr3_nt: TGTGCCATCGGTGACGGGGGTCTAAGGACAGATACGCAGTATTTT
cdr3_aa: CAIGDGGLRTDTQYF
j_call: TRBJ2-3
d_call: .
v_call: TRBV10-3
clone_size: once

cdr3_nt: TGTGCCAGCAGTTACTCCGAAGGTAAAAGGCCCCAGCATTTT
cdr3_aa: CASSYSEGKRPQHF
j_call: TRBJ1-5
d_call: .
v_call: TRBV6-2/TRBV6-3
clone_size: .

cdr3_nt: TGCGCCAGCAGCCAAGTCACGGATACCAAAAACATTCAGTACTTC
cdr3_aa: CASSQVTDTKNIQYF
j_call: TRBJ2-4
d_call: .
v_call: TRBV4-1
clone_size: .

cdr3_nt: TGTGCCAGCAGTTACACAACCTCAGGGGGGTCACCCCTCCACTTT
cdr3_aa: CASSYTTSGGSPLHF
j_call: TRBJ1-6
d_call: TRBD1
v_call: TRBV6-6
clone_size: few

cdr3_nt: TGTGCCACCGCCGCCCTTGTAGGGGCGTCCTATGGCTACACCTTC
cdr3_aa: CATAALVGASYGYTF
j_call: TRBJ1-2
d_call: .
v_call: TRBV15
clone_size: .

cdr3_nt: TGCAGTGCTACTCCTGTAGGAAATGAGCAGTTCTTC
cdr3_aa: CSATPVGNEQFF
j_call: TRBJ2-1
d_call: .
v_call: TRBV20-1
clone_size: .

cdr3_nt: TGTGCCAGCAGTTACTCGACCAGGGCCGAGCAGTTCTTC
cdr3_aa: CASSYSTRAEQFF
j_call: TRBJ2-1
d_call: .
v_call: TRBV6-5
clone_size: .

cdr3_nt: TGCAGTGCTAGGGAACCCTCACGACTCTCCGAGCAGTACTTC
cdr3_aa: CSAREPSRLSEQYF
j_call: TRBJ2-7
d_call: .
v_call: TRBV20-1
clone_size: few

cdr3_nt: TGCGCCAGCAGTCCAAAACGAGGAGTCTATAGCAATCAGCCCCAGCATTTT
cdr3_aa: CASSPKRGVYSNQPQHF
j_call: TRBJ1-5
d_call: .
v_call: TRBV4-1
clone_size: .

cdr3_nt: TGTGCCAGCAGTTTCGCCGGGACAGGGAATTACGAGCAGTACTTC
cdr3_aa: CASSFAGTGNYEQYF
j_call: TRBJ2-7
d_call: TRBD1
v_call: TRBV6-9
clone_size: .

cdr3_nt: TGTGCCAGTAGTACAAGGACAGGGAAGCCCTACGAGCAGTACTTC
cdr3_aa: CASSTRTGKPYEQYF
j_call: TRBJ2-7
d_call: TRBD1
v_call: TRBV19
clone_size: .

cdr3_nt: TGCAGTGCTAGTTTTGGGGTCTCAGGGACGCAGTATTTT
cdr3_aa: CSASFGVSGTQYF
j_call: TRBJ2-3
d_call: .
v_call: TRBV20-1
clone_size: .

cdr3_nt: TGTGCCAGCAGCTTTTCGGGGAAGGGGACCCAAGAGACCCAGTACTTC
cdr3_aa: CASSFSGKGTQETQYF
j_call: TRBJ2-5
d_call: .
v_call: TRBV13
clone_size: few

cdr3_nt: TGTGCCAGCAGCCAAGAGACGACTAGCGGGGGAAGGCAAGAGACCCAGTACTTC
cdr3_aa: CASSQETTSGGRQETQYF
j_call: TRBJ2-5
d_call: TRBD2
v_call: TRBV4-2
clone_size: once

cdr3_nt: TGCGCCAGCAGCCTGGGACAGAGCGATGAGCAGTTCTTC
cdr3_aa: CASSLGQSDEQFF
j_call: TRBJ2-1
d_call: TRBD1
v_call: TRBV5-1
clone_size: .

cdr3_nt: TGTGCCAGCAGTTTACCCGCGACAGGGATTGAAGCTTTCTTT
cdr3_aa: CASSLPATGIEAFF
j_call: TRBJ1-1
d_call: TRBD1
v_call: TRBV28
clone_size: .

cdr3_nt: TGTGCCAGCAGCCAAGGACAGTACATTCGGTACTTC
cdr3_aa: CASSQGQYIRYF
j_call: TRBJ2-4
d_call: .
v_call: TRBV3-1
clone_size: .

cdr3_nt: TGCGCCAGCAGCTTATCTTCTGGCTCCAATCAGCCCCAGCATTTT
cdr3_aa: CASSLSSGSNQPQHF
j_call: TRBJ1-5
d_call: .
v_call: TRBV5-1
clone_size: few

cdr3_nt: TGTGCCAGCAGCCTTGCCCGGGCTTTCTATGGCTACACCTTC
cdr3_aa: CASSLARAFYGYTF
j_call: TRBJ1-2
d_call: .
v_call: TRBV12-3/TRBV12-4
clone_size: .

cdr3_nt: TGTGCCAGCGGGAGGGGGCTTATGAATGAAAAACTGTTTTTT
cdr3_aa: CASGRGLMNEKLFF
j_call: TRBJ1-4
d_call: TRBD1
v_call: TRBV28
clone_size: .

cdr3_nt: TGCAGTGCCGAAGCGGACTCAGTCTACGAGCAGTACTTC
cdr3_aa: CSAEADSVYEQYF
j_call: TRBJ2-7
d_call: .
v_call: TRBV20-1
clone_size: .

cdr3_nt: TGTGCCATCAGTGCAAATGGGGGACTAGCCAAAAACATTCAGTACTTC
cdr3_aa: CAISANGGLAKNIQYF
j_call: TRBJ2-4
d_call: .
v_call: TRBV10-3
clone_size: few

cdr3_nt: TGTGCCAGCAGTGCCCAGCGGGAGGGGGTTGGTGAGCAGTTCTTC
cdr3_aa: CASSAQREGVGEQFF
j_call: TRBJ2-1
d_call: TRBD2
v_call: TRBV2
clone_size: .

cdr3_nt: TGTGCCAGCATCGATTCCGGTCAGGGATATGGCTACACCTTC
cdr3_aa: CASIDSGQGYGYTF
j_call: TRBJ1-2
d_call: .
v_call: TRBV6-5
clone_size: .

cdr3_nt: TGTGCCAGCAGCTTAGGGTCTTCTGAAGCTTTCTTT
cdr3_aa: CASSLGSSEAFF
j_call: TRBJ1-1
d_call: .
v_call: TRBV12-3/TRBV12-4
clone_size: few

cdr3_nt: TGTGCCAGCAGCGTATCCGGGGCCGGGCGGAATGAGCAGTTCTTC
cdr3_aa: CASSVSGAGRNEQFF
j_call: TRBJ2-1
d_call: .
v_call: TRBV9
clone_size: .

cdr3_nt: TGTGCCAGCAGTTACCTTCAGCTACAGGGTCGTTCACCCCTCCACTTT
cdr3_aa: CASSYLQLQGRSPLHF
j_call: TRBJ1-6
d_call: .
v_call: TRBV6-5
clone_size: .

cdr3_nt: TGTGCCAGCAGTTCCAAGGACAGAATGGGAGAAAAACTGTTTTTT
cdr3_aa: CASSSKDRMGEKLFF
j_call: TRBJ1-4
d_call: .
v_call: TRBV27
clone_size: .